This note documents a single TCR beta chain sequence. Profiled with immunoSEQ multiplex PCR; TCRdb holds only in-frame clones, not every one. There are 120,000 or so clones in the sample; 76% occur only once, and 3.8% lies in the top ten. The data are from a study of blood T cell repertoires in COVID-19. This CDR3 comprises 14 residues. Germline V gene data show CDR1 as SGHDT and CDR2 as YYEEEE. Trimming pared 4 bases from V and 0 bases from J, leaving 8 bases between. This receptor was identified in a woman of 80 years or more with acute or convalescent COVID-19. The chain links TRBV5-6 to TRBJ1-5, with no clear D. The sequencing sample was made of peripheral blood. The CDR3 spells CASSGLNSNQPQHF. For the CDR3, the DNA is TGTGCCAGCAGCGGACTAAATAGCAATCAGCCCCAGCATTTT. The variable domain in full, with the rest retrieved from reference TRBV5-6 and TRBJ1-5, is DAGVTQSPTHLIKTRGQQVTLRCSPKSGHDTVSWYQQALGQGPQFIFQYYEEEERQRGNFPDRFSGHQFPNYSSELNVNALLLGDSALYLCASSGLNSNQPQHFGDGTRLSIL.